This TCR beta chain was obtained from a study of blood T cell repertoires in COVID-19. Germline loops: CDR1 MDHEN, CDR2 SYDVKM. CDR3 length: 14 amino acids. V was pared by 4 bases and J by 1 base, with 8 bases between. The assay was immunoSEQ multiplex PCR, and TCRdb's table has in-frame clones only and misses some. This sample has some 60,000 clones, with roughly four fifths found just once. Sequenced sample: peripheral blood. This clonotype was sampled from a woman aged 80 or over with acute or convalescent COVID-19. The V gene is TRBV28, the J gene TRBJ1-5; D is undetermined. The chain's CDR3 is CASSWWESNQPQHF. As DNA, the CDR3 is TGTGCCAGCAGTTGGTGGGAGAGCAATCAGCCCCAGCATTTT. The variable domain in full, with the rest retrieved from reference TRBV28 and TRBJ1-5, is DVKVTQSSRYLVKRTGEKVFLECVQDMDHENMFWYRQDPGLGLRLIYFSYDVKMKEKGDIPEGYSVSREKKERFSLILESASTNQTSMYLCASSWWESNQPQHFGDGTRLSIL.